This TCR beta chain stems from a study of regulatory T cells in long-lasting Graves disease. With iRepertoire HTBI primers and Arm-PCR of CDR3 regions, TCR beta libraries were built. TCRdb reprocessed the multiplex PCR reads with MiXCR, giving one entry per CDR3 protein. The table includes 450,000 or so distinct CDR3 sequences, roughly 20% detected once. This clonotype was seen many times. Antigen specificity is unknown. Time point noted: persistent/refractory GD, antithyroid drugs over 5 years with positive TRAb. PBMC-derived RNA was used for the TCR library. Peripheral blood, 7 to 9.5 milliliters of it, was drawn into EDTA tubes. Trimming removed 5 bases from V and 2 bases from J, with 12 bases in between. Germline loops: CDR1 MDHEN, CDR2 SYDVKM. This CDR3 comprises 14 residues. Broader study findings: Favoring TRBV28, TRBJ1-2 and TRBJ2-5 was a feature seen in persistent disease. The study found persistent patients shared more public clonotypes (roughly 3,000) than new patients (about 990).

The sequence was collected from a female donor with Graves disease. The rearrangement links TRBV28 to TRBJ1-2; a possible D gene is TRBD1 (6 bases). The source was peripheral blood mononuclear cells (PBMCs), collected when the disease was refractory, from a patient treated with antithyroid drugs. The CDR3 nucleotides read TGTGCCAGCAGTCGAGGACAGAGCAACTATGGCTACACCTTC. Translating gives CASSRGQSNYGYTF.